The 16 T cell receptor beta chains below were found in one sample sequenced in a study of T cells in Graves' hyperthyroidism and ophthalmopathy. What was amplified from RNA transcripts were TCR beta CDR3 regions. A set of HTBI primers served as the primers for a first-round RT-PCR of the TCR CDR3. TCRdb analysed the multiplex PCR reads with MiXCR anew, one entry per CDR3 protein. This table holds under 400,000 distinct CDR3 sequences, about 20% found once. Source material: blood. All receptors come from a woman aged 50 to 60 with Graves' hyperthyroidism.

The V call is TRBV18, the J call TRBJ1-5, with 8 bases fitting TRBD1. The CDR3 covers 16 residues. Germline CDR1 reads KGHSH; CDR2 reads LQKENI. With 2 bases clipped from V and 3 bases from J, the junction kept 6 bases outside the gene matches. The CDR3 protein is CASSPFDRGTNQPQHF. Here the CDR3 DNA reads TGTGCCAGCTCACCATTCGACAGGGGCACCAATCAGCCCCAGCATTTT.

A remark on this clonotype: It may be a read error: a sequence one base away is much more abundant. In this CDR3 the conserved last residue, phenylalanine or tryptophan, is missing, so a read error is likely. J is TRBJ1-1 and V is TRBV4-1; D not certain. V lost 0 bases and J 1 base, leaving 12 bases between the germline ends. Looked up from germline, CDR1 is MGHRA and CDR2 is YSYEKL. The CDR3 is 16 amino acids. CDR3 sequence reads: CASSQDTGIGNTEAFL. Written as DNA, the CDR3 is TGCGCCAGCAGCCAAGATACCGGGATTGGGAACACTGAAGCTTTCCTT.

This clonotype was observed a single time. This may come from a read error, since a much larger clone is one base off. CDR3 sequence: CASSAGVYEQFF. For the CDR3, the DNA is TGTGCCAGCAGCGCAGGAGTGTACGAGCAGTTCTTC. The chain is built from TRBV7-9 and TRBJ2-1; unclear D gene. This CDR3 region has 12 residues. V gave up 5 bases and J gave up 10 bases, with 12 bases separating them. CDR1 is SEHNR and CDR2 is FQNEAQ in the germline V gene (reference sequence).

Concerning this clonotype itself: A read error may produce the germline difference seen at one junction end. This chain uses TRBV6-4 with TRBJ2-6; possibly TRBD1 or TRBD2 for D (6 bases each). This CDR3 has 19 amino acids. Germline CDR1 and CDR2: MRHNA and SNTAGT. CDR3 in DNA: TGTGCCAGCAGTTACTCGATACCTGGAGGGGGCTCTGGGGCCAACGTCCTGACTTTC. Protein product: CASSYSIPGGGSGANVLTF.

This clonotype appeared many times. This CDR3 reads CASSLTGLGDEQYF. CDR3 DNA sequence: TGTGCCAGCAGCCTGACAGGGTTAGGGGACGAGCAGTACTTC. The chain employs TRBV11-2 and TRBJ2-7; 7 nucleotides align to TRBD1. This CDR3 region has 14 residues. CDR1 SGHAT and CDR2 FQNNGV come from the germline V gene. Germline trimming cut 5 bases from V and 5 bases from J; bases unmatched to any gene: 9. Combining the CDR3 with reference TRBV11-2 and TRBJ2-7 gives the whole variable domain EAGVAQSPRYKIIEKRQSVAFWCNPISGHATLYWYQQILGQGPKLLIQFQNNGVVDDSQLPKDRFSAERLKGVDSTLKIQPAKLEDSAVYLCASSLTGLGDEQYFGPGTRLTVT.

This clonotype was seen just once. The chain links TRBV20-1 to TRBJ2-5, with 9 bases that match TRBD2. Germline trimming cut 6 bases from V and 4 bases from J; bases unmatched to any gene: 9. The CDR3 sequence is 14 residues long. Germline-derived CDR1 and CDR2 are DFQATT and SNEGSKA (reference sequence). CDR3 DNA: TGCAGTGCCCCCTGGGGCGGGAGGGGAGAGACCCAGTACTTC. Encoded protein: CSAPWGGRGETQYF.

The rearrangement links TRBV29-1 to TRBJ1-1; D is unresolved. In germline, CDR1 is SQVTM, CDR2 ANQGSEA. With 3 bases removed from V and 4 bases from J, the gap between germline ends came to 6 bases. This CDR3 has 11 amino acids. The CDR3 is CSVDGGTEAFF. Here the CDR3 DNA reads TGCAGCGTTGATGGAGGCACTGAAGCTTTCTTT.

In its sample, this clonotype was seen a few times. J is TRBJ2-5 and V is TRBV5-1, with TRBD2 matching over 12 bases. J gave up 2 bases and V 4 bases, and 6 bases lay outside the gene matches. CDR1 and CDR2 (germline): SGHRS, YFSETQ. The length of the CDR3 is 16 residues. The CDR3 is CASSMPGLAGQETQYF. DNA for the CDR3: TGCGCCAGCAGCATGCCGGGACTAGCGGGTCAAGAGACCCAGTACTTC.

In its sample, this clonotype was seen many times. J is TRBJ2-4 and V is TRBV19; TRBD1 or TRBD2 may be the D gene (5 bases each). Per the germline V gene, CDR1 is LNHDA and CDR2 is SQIVND (reference sequence). The ends were cut back, 6 bases at V and 6 bases at J, with 12 bases in the middle. The CDR3 length is 13 residues. The CDR3, as DNA: TGTGCCAGTAGAAGGGACCAGGGAAACATTCAGTACTTC. This codes for CASRRDQGNIQYF.

The V gene is TRBV5-1, the J gene TRBJ1-1, with 7 bases aligning to TRBD1. V was clipped by 4 bases and J by 0 bases; unmatched bases: 12. CDR3 length equals 17 residues. From germline, CDR1 is SGHRS and CDR2 YFSETQ. The CDR3 sequence is CASSPLTVGQMNTEAFF. Written as DNA, the CDR3 is TGCGCCAGCAGCCCCCTCACGGTGGGACAGATGAACACTGAAGCTTTCTTT.

This chain joins TRBV25-1 and TRBJ2-1; 12 bases align to TRBD1. V dropped 3 bases and J dropped 8; count of bases not matched to a gene: 5. The length of the CDR3 is 15 residues. Germline CDR1 reads MGHDK; CDR2 reads SYGVNS. Here the CDR3 DNA reads TGTGCCAGCAGTGACCCCGGGACAGGGGGCCATGAGCAGTTCTTC. This codes for CASSDPGTGGHEQFF. Full variable domain (missing parts from reference TRBV25-1 and TRBJ2-1): EADIYQTPRYLVIGTGKKITLECSQTMGHDKMYWYQQDPGMELHLIHYSYGVNSTEKGDLSSESTVSRIRTEHFPLTLESARPSHTSQYLCASSDPGTGGHEQFFGPGTRLTVL.

V and J are TRBV6-1 and TRBJ1-5; TRBD1 matches 10 bases. The J segment lost 1 base and the V segment lost 6 bases, leaving 9 bases of the junction unmatched. The CDR3 covers 17 residues. CDR1 and CDR2 from the germline V gene are MNHNS and SASEGT. CDR3 residues: CASSPRQGAGSNQPQHF. The CDR3 bases are TGTGCCAGCAGCCCCAGACAGGGGGCAGGGAGCAATCAGCCCCAGCATTTT.

This clonotype was seen ten or more times. This chain links TRBV10-3 with TRBJ1-1, with a weak D call TRBD1 (6 bases). The CDR3 spans 15 residues. Trimming took 6 bases from V and 5 from J, leaving 19 bases between them. Germline V lookup: CDR1 ENHRY, CDR2 SYGVKD. In DNA form, the CDR3 reads TGTGCCATCAGCGTGTCACAGGGATGGGAGACTGAAGCTTTCTTT. Translating it yields CAISVSQGWETEAFF.

The table lists this clonotype with many counts. The chain carries TRBV18 and TRBJ2-7; 9 nucleotides match TRBD1. This CDR3 is built from 14 residues. V lost 4 bases to trimming and J lost 5 bases; unmatched junction nucleotides: 6. Germline CDR1 is KGHSH and CDR2 is LQKENI. Here the CDR3 DNA reads TGTGCCAGCTCACGAGGACAGGGGCCGGACGAGCAGTACTTC. Its translation is CASSRGQGPDEQYF.

This clonotype was seen a few times. The chain joins TRBV5-6 to TRBJ2-3; TRBD2 matches 13 bases. Unmatched junction bases numbered 7, after V lost 4 bases and J lost 5 bases. Germline V lookup: CDR1 SGHDT, CDR2 YYEEEE. This CDR3 contains 16 residues. The CDR3 here is CASSLWTSGGLDTQYF. CDR3 bases: TGTGCCAGCAGCCTTTGGACTAGCGGGGGTTTAGATACGCAGTATTTT.

This clonotype was found many times. The chain uses TRBV3-1 and TRBJ2-5, with 7 bases aligning to TRBD2. The CDR3 has 13 amino acids. CDR1 is LGHDT, CDR2 YNNKEL, per germline (reference sequence). Trimming at V came to 4 bases and at J to 7 bases, leaving 6 bases not matched to a gene. As DNA, the CDR3 is TGTGCCAGCAGCCCCGGGACTAACCCGACCCAGTACTTC. Its translation is CASSPGTNPTQYF.